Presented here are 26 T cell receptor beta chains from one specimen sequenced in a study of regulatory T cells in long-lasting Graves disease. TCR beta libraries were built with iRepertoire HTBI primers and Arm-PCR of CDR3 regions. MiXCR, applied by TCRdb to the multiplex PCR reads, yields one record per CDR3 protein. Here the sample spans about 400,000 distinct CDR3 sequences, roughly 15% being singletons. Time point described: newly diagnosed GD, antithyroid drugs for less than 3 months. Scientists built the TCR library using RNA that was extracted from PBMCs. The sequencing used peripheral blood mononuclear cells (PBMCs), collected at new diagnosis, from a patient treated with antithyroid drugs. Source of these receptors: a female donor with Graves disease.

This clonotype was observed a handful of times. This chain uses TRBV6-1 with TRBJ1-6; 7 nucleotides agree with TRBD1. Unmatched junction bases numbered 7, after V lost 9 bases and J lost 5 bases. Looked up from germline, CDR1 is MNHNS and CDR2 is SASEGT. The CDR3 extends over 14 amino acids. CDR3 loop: CASTNRGDNSPLHF. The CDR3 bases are TGTGCCAGTACGAACAGGGGTGATAATTCACCCCTCCACTTT.

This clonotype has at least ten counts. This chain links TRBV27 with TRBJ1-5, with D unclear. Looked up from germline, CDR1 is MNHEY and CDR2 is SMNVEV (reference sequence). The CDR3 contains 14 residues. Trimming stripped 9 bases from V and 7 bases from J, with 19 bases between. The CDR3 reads CASGRTPSGQPQHF. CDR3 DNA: TGTGCCAGTGGACGGACGCCCTCGGGACAGCCCCAGCATTTT.

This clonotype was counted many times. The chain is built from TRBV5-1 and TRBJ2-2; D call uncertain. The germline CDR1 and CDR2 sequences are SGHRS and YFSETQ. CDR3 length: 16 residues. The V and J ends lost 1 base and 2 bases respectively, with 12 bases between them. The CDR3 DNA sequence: TGCGCCAGCAGCTTGAGTTCCCTAGGTAACACCGGGGAGCTGTTTTTT. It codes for CASSLSSLGNTGELFF.

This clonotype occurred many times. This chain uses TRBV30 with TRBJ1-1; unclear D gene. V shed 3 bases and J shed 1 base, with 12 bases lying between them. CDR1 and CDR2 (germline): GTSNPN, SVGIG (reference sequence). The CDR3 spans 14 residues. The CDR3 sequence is CAWSIGGTNTEAFF. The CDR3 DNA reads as TGTGCCTGGAGCATAGGTGGTACGAACACTGAAGCTTTCTTT.

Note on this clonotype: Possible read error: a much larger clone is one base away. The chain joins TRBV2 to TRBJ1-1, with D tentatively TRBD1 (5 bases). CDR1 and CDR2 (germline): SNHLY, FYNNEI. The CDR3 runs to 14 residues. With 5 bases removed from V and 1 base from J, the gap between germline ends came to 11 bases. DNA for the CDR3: TGTGCCAGCAGTCGGGACGGGGCGAACACTGAAGCTTTCTTT. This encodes CASSRDGANTEAFF.

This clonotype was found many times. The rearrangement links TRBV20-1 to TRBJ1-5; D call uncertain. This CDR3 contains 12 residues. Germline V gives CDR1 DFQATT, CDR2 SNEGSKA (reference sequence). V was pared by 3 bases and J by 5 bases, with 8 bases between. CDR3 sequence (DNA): TGCAGTGCTAGGGAAGAGGATCAGCCCCAGCATTTT. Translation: CSAREEDQPQHF.

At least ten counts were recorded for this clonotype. This CDR3 reads CASSLGAYSPTDTQYF. The CDR3 DNA follows: TGTGCCAGCAGCTTAGGAGCTTATTCACCCACAGATACGCAGTATTTT. J is TRBJ2-3 and V is TRBV11-2; the D is unclear. Deletions cut 1 base from V and 2 bases from J, with 13 bases between. This CDR3 has 16 residues. Germline V gene data show CDR1 as SGHAT and CDR2 as FQNNGV.

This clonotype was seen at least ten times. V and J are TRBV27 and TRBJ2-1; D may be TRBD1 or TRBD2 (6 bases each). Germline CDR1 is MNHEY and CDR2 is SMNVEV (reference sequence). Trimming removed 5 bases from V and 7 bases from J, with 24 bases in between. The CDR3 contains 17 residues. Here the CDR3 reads CASSPHIDRSGGNEQFF. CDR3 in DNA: TGTGCCAGCAGTCCGCACATCGACAGGAGTGGGGGGAATGAGCAGTTCTTC.

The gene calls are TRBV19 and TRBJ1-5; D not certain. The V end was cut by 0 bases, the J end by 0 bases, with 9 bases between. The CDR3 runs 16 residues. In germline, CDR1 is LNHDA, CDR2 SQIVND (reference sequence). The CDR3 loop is CASSIDSADSNQPQHF. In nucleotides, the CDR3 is TGTGCCAGTAGTATAGATTCGGCAGATAGCAATCAGCCCCAGCATTTT.

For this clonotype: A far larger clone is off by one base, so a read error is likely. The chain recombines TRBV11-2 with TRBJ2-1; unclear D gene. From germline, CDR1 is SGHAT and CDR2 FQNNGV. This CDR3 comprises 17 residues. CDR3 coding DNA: TGTGCCAGCAGCTTACCCCCGATGAGTGACGCGGCTCATGAGCAGCTCTTC. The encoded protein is CASSLPPMSDAAHEQLF. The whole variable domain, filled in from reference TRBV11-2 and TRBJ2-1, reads EAGVAQSPRYKIIEKRQSVAFWCNPISGHATLYWYQQILGQGPKLLIQFQNNGVVDDSQLPKDRFSAERLKGVDSTLKIQPAKLEDSAVYLCASSLPPMSDAAHEQLFGPGTRLTVL.

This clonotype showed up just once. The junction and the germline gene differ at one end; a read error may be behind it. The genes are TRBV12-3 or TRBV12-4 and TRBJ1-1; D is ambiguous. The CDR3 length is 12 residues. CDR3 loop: CAGSLWGAEAFF. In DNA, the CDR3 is TGTGCCGGCAGTTTATGGGGAGCTGAAGCTTTCTTT.

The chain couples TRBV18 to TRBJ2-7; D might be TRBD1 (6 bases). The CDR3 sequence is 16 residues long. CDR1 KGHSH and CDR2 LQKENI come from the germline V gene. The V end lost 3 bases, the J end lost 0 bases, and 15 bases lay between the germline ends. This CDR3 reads CASSPLLRDNSYEQYF. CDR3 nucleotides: TGTGCCAGCTCACCCTTATTACGGGACAACTCCTACGAGCAGTACTTC.

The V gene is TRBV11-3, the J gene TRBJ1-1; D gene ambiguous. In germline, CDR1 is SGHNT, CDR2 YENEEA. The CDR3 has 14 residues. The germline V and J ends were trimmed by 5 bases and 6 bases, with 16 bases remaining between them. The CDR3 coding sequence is TGTGCCAGCAGCAAGGCAGGTGGTTCTTCTGAAGCTTTCTTT. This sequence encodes CASSKAGGSSEAFF. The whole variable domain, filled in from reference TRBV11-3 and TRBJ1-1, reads EAGVVQSPRYKIIEKKQPVAFWCNPISGHNTLYWYLQNLGQGPELLIRYENEEAVDDSQLPKDRFSAERLKGVDSTLKIQPAELGDSAVYLCASSKAGGSSEAFFGQGTRLTVV.

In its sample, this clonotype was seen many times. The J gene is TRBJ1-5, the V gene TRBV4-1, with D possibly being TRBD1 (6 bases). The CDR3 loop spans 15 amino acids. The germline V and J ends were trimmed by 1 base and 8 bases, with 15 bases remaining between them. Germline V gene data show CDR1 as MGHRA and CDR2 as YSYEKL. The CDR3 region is CASSQGSTSGEPQHF. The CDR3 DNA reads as TGCGCCAGCAGCCAAGGGTCAACGTCAGGGGAGCCCCAGCATTTT.

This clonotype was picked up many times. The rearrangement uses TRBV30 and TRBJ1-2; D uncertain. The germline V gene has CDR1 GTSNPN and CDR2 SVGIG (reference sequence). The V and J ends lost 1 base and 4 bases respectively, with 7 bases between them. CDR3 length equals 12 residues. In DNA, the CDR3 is TGTGCCTGGAGTGGCCTTACCTATGGCTACACCTTC. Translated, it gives CAWSGLTYGYTF.

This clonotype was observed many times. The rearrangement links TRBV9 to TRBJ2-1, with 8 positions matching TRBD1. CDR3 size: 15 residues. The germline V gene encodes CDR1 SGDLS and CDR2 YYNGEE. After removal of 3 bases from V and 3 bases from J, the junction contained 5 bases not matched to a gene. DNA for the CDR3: TGTGCCAGCAGCGACCGGGACAGGAACTACAATGAGCAGTTCTTC. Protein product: CASSDRDRNYNEQFF.

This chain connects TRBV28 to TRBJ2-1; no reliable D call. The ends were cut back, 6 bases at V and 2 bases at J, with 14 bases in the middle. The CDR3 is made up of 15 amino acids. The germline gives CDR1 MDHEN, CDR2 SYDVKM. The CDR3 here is CASSQWTQPYNEQFF. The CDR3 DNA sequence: TGTGCCAGCAGCCAATGGACCCAGCCCTACAATGAGCAGTTCTTC.

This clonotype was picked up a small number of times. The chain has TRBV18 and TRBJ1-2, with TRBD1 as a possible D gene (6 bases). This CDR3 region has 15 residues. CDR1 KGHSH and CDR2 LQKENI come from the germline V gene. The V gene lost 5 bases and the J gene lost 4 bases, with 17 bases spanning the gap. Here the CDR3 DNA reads TGTGCCAGCTCATACTACGGGGGGCTATCCTATGGCTACACCTTC. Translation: CASSYYGGLSYGYTF.

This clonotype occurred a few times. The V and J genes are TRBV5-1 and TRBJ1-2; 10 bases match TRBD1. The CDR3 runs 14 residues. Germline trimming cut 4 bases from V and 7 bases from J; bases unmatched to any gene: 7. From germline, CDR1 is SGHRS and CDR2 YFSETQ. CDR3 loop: CASSVGTGEAGYTF. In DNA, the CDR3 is TGCGCCAGCAGCGTAGGGACAGGGGAGGCTGGCTACACCTTC.

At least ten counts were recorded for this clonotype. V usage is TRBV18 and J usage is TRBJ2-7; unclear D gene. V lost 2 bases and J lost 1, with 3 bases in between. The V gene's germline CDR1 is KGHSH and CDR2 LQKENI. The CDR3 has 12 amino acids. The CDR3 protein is CASSPMSYEQYF. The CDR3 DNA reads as TGTGCCAGCTCACCAATGTCCTACGAGCAGTACTTC.

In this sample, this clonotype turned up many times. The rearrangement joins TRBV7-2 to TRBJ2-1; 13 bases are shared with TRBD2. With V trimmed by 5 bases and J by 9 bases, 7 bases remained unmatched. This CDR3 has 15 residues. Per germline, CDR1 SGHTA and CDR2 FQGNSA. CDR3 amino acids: CASSPGLAGEGEQFF. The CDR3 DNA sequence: TGTGCCAGCAGCCCCGGACTAGCGGGAGAGGGTGAGCAGTTCTTC.

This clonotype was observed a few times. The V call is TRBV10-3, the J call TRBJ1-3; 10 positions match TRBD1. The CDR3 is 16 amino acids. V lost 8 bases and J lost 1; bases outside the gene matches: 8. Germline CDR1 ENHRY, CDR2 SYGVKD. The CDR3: CAIGRTGGRSGNTIYF. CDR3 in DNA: TGTGCCATCGGGAGGACAGGGGGGAGGTCTGGAAACACCATATATTTT.

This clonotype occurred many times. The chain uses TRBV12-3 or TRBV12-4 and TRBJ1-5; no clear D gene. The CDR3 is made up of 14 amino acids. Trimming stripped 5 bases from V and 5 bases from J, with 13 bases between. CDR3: CASSLDTPHQPQHF. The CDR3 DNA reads TGTGCCAGCAGTCTTGACACTCCCCATCAGCCCCAGCATTTT.

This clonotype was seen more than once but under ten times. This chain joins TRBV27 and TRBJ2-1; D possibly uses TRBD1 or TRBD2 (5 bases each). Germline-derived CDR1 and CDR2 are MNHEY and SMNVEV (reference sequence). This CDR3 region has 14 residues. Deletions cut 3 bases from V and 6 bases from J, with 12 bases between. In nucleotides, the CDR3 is TGTGCCAGCAGTTTCGCCCCGAGGGGCAATGAGCAGTTCTTC. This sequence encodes CASSFAPRGNEQFF.

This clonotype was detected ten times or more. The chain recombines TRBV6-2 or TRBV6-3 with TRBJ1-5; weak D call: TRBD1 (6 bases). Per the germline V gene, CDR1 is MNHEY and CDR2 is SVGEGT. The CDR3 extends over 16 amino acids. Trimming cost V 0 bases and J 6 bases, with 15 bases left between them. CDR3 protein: CASSYSTQGIGQPQHF. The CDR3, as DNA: TGTGCCAGCAGTTACTCGACCCAGGGGATCGGTCAGCCCCAGCATTTT.

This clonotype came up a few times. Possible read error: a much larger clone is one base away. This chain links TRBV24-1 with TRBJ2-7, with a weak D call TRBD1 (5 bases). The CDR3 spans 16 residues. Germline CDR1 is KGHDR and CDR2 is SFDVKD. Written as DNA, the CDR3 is TGTGCCACCAGTGATTTTTTGGGGCCATCTTACTACGAGCGGTACTTC. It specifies CATSDFLGPSYYERYF.